This T cell receptor beta chain was profiled in a study of cytomegalovirus exposure and HLA in healthy donors. Study-level information: Early released data had around 89 million unique TCRs, all coming from HLA-typed donors.

With 5 bases clipped from V and 3 bases from J, the junction kept 5 bases outside the gene matches. The CDR3 is 14 amino acids. The germline V gene encodes CDR1 MNHEY and CDR2 SMNVEV (reference sequence). On this clone: As yet, its antigen is unknown.

Findings and limits, study-wide: Common viral pathogens seemed, in a later analysis, to connect with several of the most significant clusters. Researchers counted around 180 TCR beta chains as cytomegalovirus-associated.

PCR used 60 Vbeta primers and 13 Jbeta primers. Repertoires were generated with immunoSEQ multiplex PCR, while TCRdb's copy carries only in-frame clones and drops some. The table lists over 90,000 clones, roughly two thirds of them singletons. This clonotype originated in a woman aged 50 to 65 in good health and CMV-seropositive. This chain links TRBV27 with TRBJ2-7, with 9 bases identical to TRBD2. The sequenced sample was PBMCs. In DNA, the CDR3 is TGTGCCAGCAGTCCGGGACTAGCTCTCTACGAGCAGTACTTC. This encodes CASSPGLALYEQYF.